The 15 T cell receptor beta chains below were found in one sample sequenced in a study of molecular identifiers for immune sequencing clone quantification. TCRdb reanalysed the PCR reads using MiXCR and keeps one entry per CDR3 protein. There are tens of thousands of distinct CDR3 sequences in the sample; around 20% occur only once, and roughly 1% lies in the top ten. Specimen: naive CD8+ T cells from blood, with Jurkat cell RNA spiked in. The sample's subset: FACS-sorted CD8+CD4-CCR7+CD45RA+ naive T cells. These receptors all stem from a human donor in good health. Some libraries in this study had Jurkat cell RNA spiked in.

Concerning this clonotype itself: A read error may be the cause here, since a much bigger clone is one base away. V and J are TRBV18 and TRBJ2-3; 8 bases are shared with TRBD1. This CDR3 spans 16 amino acids. J lost 3 bases, V lost 2 bases, and 7 bases had no gene match. Germline loops: CDR1 KGHSH, CDR2 LQKENI. As DNA, the CDR3 is TGTGCCAGCTCACCAGCCGGGGACAGGAAAACAGATACGCAGTATTTT. Encoded protein: CASSPAGDRKTDTQYF.

DNA of the CDR3: TGTGCCAGCAGCCAAGATTACGGACTAGCGGGACCTGAGACCCAGTACTTC. As protein: CASSQDYGLAGPETQYF. The chain recombines TRBV3-1 with TRBJ2-5; 12 nucleotides align to TRBD2. The germline V gene has CDR1 LGHDT and CDR2 YNNKEL (reference sequence). This CDR3 has 17 residues. V shed 0 bases, J shed 5 bases, and the junction held 7 bases outside the gene matches.

The chain recombines TRBV27 with TRBJ2-6; D gene ambiguous. CDR1 and CDR2 (germline): MNHEY, SMNVEV (reference sequence). This CDR3 has 16 amino acids. V was pared by 4 bases and J by 0 bases, with 10 bases between. Written as DNA, the CDR3 is TGTGCCAGCAGTTCAACCGAAAGCTCTGGGGCCAACGTCCTGACTTTC. Amino acids: CASSSTESSGANVLTF. Drawing the rest from reference TRBV27 and TRBJ2-6, the complete variable domain is EAQVTQNPRYLITVTGKKLTVTCSQNMNHEYMSWYRQDPGLGLRQIYYSMNVEVTDKGDVPEGYKVSRKEKRNFPLILESPSPNQTSLYFCASSSTESSGANVLTFGAGSRLTVL.

Regarding this clonotype: Being one base from a much bigger clone, this may be a read error. This CDR3 is missing its conserved last phenylalanine or tryptophan, likely due to a read error. This rearrangement joins TRBV4-3 to TRBJ2-5; TRBD1 aligns across 11 bases. CDR1 LGHNA and CDR2 YSLEER come from the germline V gene. Trimming took 3 bases from V and 4 from J; bases not matched to a gene: 4. The CDR3 has 15 residues. CDR3 protein: CASSHGTGGGETQYL. CDR3 in DNA: TGCGCCAGCAGCCACGGGACAGGGGGTGGAGAGACCCAGTACCTC.

This chain links TRBV4-3 with TRBJ2-7, with 8 bases fitting TRBD1. The germline gives CDR1 LGHNA, CDR2 YSLEER. With 3 bases clipped from V and 4 bases from J, the junction kept 5 bases outside the gene matches. The length of the CDR3 is 14 residues. The CDR3 reads CASSHGQGPYEQYF. In nucleotides, the CDR3 is TGCGCCAGCAGCCATGGACAGGGACCATACGAGCAGTACTTC.

This clonotype was recorded many times. The rearrangement uses TRBV28 and TRBJ2-5; TRBD1 agrees at 8 bases. Losses at the gene ends were 4 bases for V and 1 base for J; bases not matched to a gene: 8. Germline V gene lookup returns CDR1 MDHEN and CDR2 SYDVKM. The CDR3 extends over 16 amino acids. CDR3 sequence: CASSSRQGSRQETQYF. The CDR3 DNA sequence: TGTGCCAGCAGTTCCCGACAGGGGAGCCGCCAAGAGACCCAGTACTTC.

Ten or more counts support this clonotype. This sequence joins TRBV6-5 and TRBJ2-7; 7 positions agree with TRBD1. Trimming cost V 6 bases and J 1 base; bases outside gene matches: 12. CDR1 is MNHEY and CDR2 is SVGAGI in the germline V gene. The CDR3 loop spans 16 amino acids. This chain's CDR3 is CASSPTGDENSYEQYF. For the CDR3, the DNA is TGTGCCAGCAGCCCCACAGGGGATGAAAATTCCTACGAGCAGTACTTC.

This clonotype was detected many times. The chain employs TRBV30 and TRBJ2-7; D is possibly TRBD1 (6 bases). The V gene's germline CDR1 is GTSNPN and CDR2 SVGIG (reference sequence). V was trimmed by 0 bases and J by 4 bases, leaving 16 bases between them. The CDR3 runs 15 residues. CDR3 in DNA: TGTGCCTGGAGTGTTCTGGGCCATAGGGGGTACGAGCAGTACTTC. This translates into CAWSVLGHRGYEQYF. The variable domain in full, with the rest retrieved from reference TRBV30 and TRBJ2-7, is SQTIHQWPATLVQPVGSPLSLECTVEGTSNPNLYWYRQAAGRGLQLLFYSVGIGQISSEVPQNLSASRPQDRQFILSSKKLLLSDSGFYLCAWSVLGHRGYEQYFGPGTRLTVT.

This clonotype was counted a single time. Just one base apart from a much larger clone, this may be a read error. The chain uses TRBV5-6 and TRBJ1-5, with a weak D call TRBD1 (5 bases). Germline values: CDR1 SGHDT, CDR2 YYEEEE. The V and J ends lost 9 bases and 5 bases respectively, with 21 bases between them. The CDR3 spans 15 residues. Written as DNA, the CDR3 is TGTGCCATCAGTCCCCCGGGGACCCGGGATCAGCCCCAGCATTTT. This sequence encodes CAISPPGTRDQPQHF. The full variable domain, completed using reference TRBV5-6 and TRBJ1-5, is DAGVTQSPTHLIKTRGQQVTLRCSPKSGHDTVSWYQQALGQGPQFIFQYYEEEERQRGNFPDRFSGHQFPNYSSELNVNALLLGDSALYLCAISPPGTRDQPQHFGDGTRLSIL.

Ten or more counts support this clonotype. J is TRBJ2-1 and V is TRBV29-1; no firm D call. CDR1 and CDR2 from the germline V gene are SQVTM and ANQGSEA. The length of the CDR3 is 13 residues. V was pared by 0 bases and J by 8 bases, with 11 bases between. The chain's CDR3 is CSVEDRRVDEQFF. CDR3 nucleotides: TGCAGCGTTGAAGATCGCCGGGTCGATGAGCAGTTCTTC.

This clonotype was found a few times. The chain recombines TRBV12-3 or TRBV12-4 with TRBJ2-5; D not certain. This CDR3 has 12 residues. The V and J ends lost 3 bases and 5 bases respectively, with 7 bases between them. CDR3 sequence reads: CASSFTEETQYF. Here the CDR3 DNA reads TGTGCCAGCAGTTTTACAGAGGAGACCCAGTACTTC.

This clonotype was detected many times. The chain links TRBV5-1 to TRBJ2-7; 8 nucleotides line up with TRBD1. The V gene end was trimmed by 2 bases and the J gene end by 3 bases; junction bases not matched to a gene: 1. Looked up from germline, CDR1 is SGHRS and CDR2 is YFSETQ. The CDR3 sequence is 13 residues long. The CDR3 loop is CASSLQGVYEQYF. The CDR3 DNA reads as TGCGCCAGCAGCTTACAGGGGGTCTACGAGCAGTACTTC.

This clonotype was seen at least ten times. J is TRBJ2-4 and V is TRBV3-1; D is undetermined. The CDR3 contains 15 residues. V dropped 1 base and J dropped 0 bases, with 7 bases sitting between them. Germline lookup yields CDR1 LGHDT and CDR2 YNNKEL (reference sequence). CDR3: CASSQGGRAKNIQYF. The DNA for the CDR3 is TGTGCCAGCAGCCAAGGCGGCAGAGCCAAAAACATTCAGTACTTC.

About this clonotype: No conserved phenylalanine or tryptophan is present at the end of the CDR3, so a read error is the likely explanation. This sequence joins TRBV15 and TRBJ2-5; D gene ambiguous. The V gene lost 3 bases and the J gene lost 2 bases, with 7 bases spanning the gap. Looked up from germline, CDR1 is LNHNV and CDR2 is YYDKDF (reference sequence). CDR3 length equals 13 residues. CDR3 coding DNA: TGTGCCACCAGCAGCAAGATACAAGAGACCCAGTACCTC. The encoded protein is CATSSKIQETQYL.

Details on this clonotype: Likely a read error: the CDR3 ends without its conserved phenylalanine or tryptophan. This rearrangement joins TRBV4-1 to TRBJ2-1, with D hard to call. The CDR3 is made up of 13 amino acids. Trimming took off 0 bases at V and 9 bases at J, with 9 bases between the two ends. Germline V lookup: CDR1 MGHRA, CDR2 YSYEKL. CDR3 nucleotides: TGCGCCAGCAGCCAAGAATGTAGGCCTGAGCAGTTCCTC. Translating it yields CASSQECRPEQFL.